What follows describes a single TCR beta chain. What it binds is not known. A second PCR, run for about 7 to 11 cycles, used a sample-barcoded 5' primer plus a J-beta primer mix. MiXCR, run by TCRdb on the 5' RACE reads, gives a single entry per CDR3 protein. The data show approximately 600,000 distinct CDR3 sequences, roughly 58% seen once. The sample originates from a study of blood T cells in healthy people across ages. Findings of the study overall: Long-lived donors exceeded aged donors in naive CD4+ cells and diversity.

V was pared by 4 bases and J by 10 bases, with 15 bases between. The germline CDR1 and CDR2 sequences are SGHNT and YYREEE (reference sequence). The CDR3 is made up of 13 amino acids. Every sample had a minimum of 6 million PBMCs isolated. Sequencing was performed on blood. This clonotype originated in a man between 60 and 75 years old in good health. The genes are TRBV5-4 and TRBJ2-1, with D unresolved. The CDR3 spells CASSVDAAYEQFF. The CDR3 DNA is TGTGCCAGCAGCGTCGATGCTGCCTACGAGCAGTTCTTC.